Listed below are T cell receptor beta chains from one sample, sequenced in a study of post-analysis software for immune sequencing data. MiXCR, run by TCRdb on the PCR reads, gives a single entry per CDR3 protein. Of some 500,000 distinct CDR3 sequences listed, roughly 46% were seen once; the top ten hold 9% to 14%. Sequenced material: blood. Receptors originate from a girl under 18 with multiple sclerosis. Both conserved end residues are part of each CDR3. The order of the fields is J gene, D gene, V gene, clone size, CDR3 protein, CDR3 DNA. A D gene is named only where the DNA matches it firmly. Clone size is given for some rows only: seen once, a few or many times, or a class if the clone is expanded.

>TRBJ2-1|.|TRBV19|.
CASKGQGDNEQFF
TGTGCCAGTAAGGGGCAGGGCGACAATGAGCAGTTCTTC
>TRBJ2-1|.|TRBV29-1|.
CSVGLATYNEQFF
TGCAGCGTTGGGCTGGCGACCTACAATGAGCAGTTCTTC
>TRBJ2-1|TRBD2|TRBV20-1|.
CSARDRGRAYNEQFF
TGCAGTGCTAGAGATCGCGGGAGGGCCTACAATGAGCAGTTCTTC
>TRBJ2-1|TRBD2|TRBV5-1|few
CASSGGLAGSSYNEQFF
TGCGCCAGCAGCGGCGGACTAGCGGGAAGCTCCTACAATGAGCAGTTCTTC
>TRBJ2-1|.|TRBV7-9|once
CASSSRRQNNERFF
TGTGCCAGCAGCTCCCGTCGCCAGAATAATGAGCGGTTCTTC
>TRBJ2-7|.|TRBV27|.
CASSLSADPSYEQYF
TGTGCCAGCAGTTTATCGGCTGACCCATCCTACGAGCAGTACTTC
>TRBJ2-7|.|TRBV11-3|.
CASSLDRGDSYEQYF
TGTGCCAGCAGCTTAGATCGCGGAGATTCCTACGAGCAGTACTTC
>TRBJ1-2|.|TRBV12-3/TRBV12-4|.
CASSLGPQEANYGYTF
TGTGCCAGCAGTTTGGGCCCTCAGGAGGCTAACTATGGCTACACCTTC
>TRBJ2-1|TRBD1|TRBV4-1|few
CASSHGVPGQAHNEQFF
TGCGCCAGCAGCCACGGAGTCCCGGGACAGGCCCACAATGAGCAGTTCTTC
>TRBJ2-5|.|TRBV28|.
CASNRQRTGTREQYF
TGTGCCAGCAACCGCCAACGTACGGGGACACGGGAGCAGTACTTC
>TRBJ2-7|TRBD1|TRBV6-5|few
CASSHLDRESYEQYF
TGTGCCAGCAGCCACCTCGACAGGGAGTCCTACGAGCAGTACTTC
>TRBJ2-2|.|TRBV6-2/TRBV6-3|few
CASTRVSPDTGELFF
TGTGCCAGCACGAGGGTCTCTCCGGACACCGGGGAGCTGTTTTTT
>TRBJ1-2|.|TRBV7-2|few
CASSLALSTYGYTF
TGTGCCAGCAGCTTAGCGCTCAGCACTTATGGCTACACCTTC
>TRBJ2-3|.|TRBV5-5|.
CASSPQGRDTQYF
TGTGCCAGCAGCCCTCAAGGGAGGGATACGCAGTATTTT
>TRBJ2-2|.|TRBV4-2|once
CASSQGTLNTGELFF
TGTGCCAGCAGCCAAGGGACTCTGAACACCGGGGAGCTGTTTTTT
>TRBJ1-4|TRBD1|TRBV5-6|few
CASSLGGQGNEKLFF
TGTGCCAGCAGCTTGGGGGGACAGGGAAATGAAAAACTGTTTTTT
>TRBJ1-2|TRBD1|TRBV7-2|.
CASSLMGTGGEGYTF
TGTGCCAGCAGCCTGATGGGGACAGGGGGCGAGGGCTACACCTTC
>TRBJ2-1|.|TRBV11-1|few
CASSGGLQVYNEQFF
TGTGCCAGCAGCGGTGGTCTACAGGTGTACAATGAGCAGTTCTTC